The 11 T cell receptor beta chains listed next were all sequenced from one sample in a study of shared clonotypes between healthy human individuals. Repertoires were generated with immunoSEQ multiplex PCR, while TCRdb's copy carries only in-frame clones and drops some. This sample carries more than 2 million clones, 85% to 95% of them seen once, and the ten largest clones take more than 0.1%. What was sequenced was naive CD4+ T cells sorted from blood. Subset in this sample: CD45RA+ positively selected. The source is a man aged 18 to 35 in good health.

This chain connects TRBV7-2 to TRBJ2-3; tentative D call: TRBD2 (5 bases). The CDR3 sequence is 13 residues long. Trimming took off 5 bases at V and 7 bases at J, with 13 bases between the two ends. The germline gives CDR1 SGHTA, CDR2 FQGNSA. In DNA, the CDR3 is TGTGCCAGCAGCGGACTCGCTGGCAATACGCAGTATTTT. Translation: CASSGLAGNTQYF.

The chain combines TRBV28 with TRBJ2-1; TRBD2 aligns across 9 bases. Per the germline V gene, CDR1 is MDHEN and CDR2 is SYDVKM. CDR3 length equals 15 residues. Trimming took 6 bases from V and 6 from J; bases not matched to a gene: 9. The CDR3 nucleotides are TGTGCCAGCAGCTCTAGCGGGGAACTGATCAATGAGCAGTTCTTC. Encoded protein: CASSSSGELINEQFF.

As regards this clone: The same CDR3 also results from other DNA sequences found in this sample. The chain has TRBV5-1 and TRBJ2-3; TRBD2 agrees at 8 bases. The V gene end was trimmed by 3 bases and the J gene end by 2 bases; junction bases not matched to a gene: 5. CDR3 length equals 15 residues. CDR1 and CDR2 (germline): SGHRS, YFSETQ. The chain's CDR3 is CASSSLAGTTDTQYF. The CDR3 DNA reads TGCGCCAGCAGCTCCTTAGCGGGGACCACAGATACGCAGTATTTT.

This chain connects TRBV4-2 to TRBJ2-1; 7 bases are shared with TRBD2. After removal of 2 bases from V and 6 bases from J, the junction contained 13 bases not matched to a gene. The germline V gene encodes CDR1 LGHNA and CDR2 YNFKEQ. This CDR3 region has 17 residues. CDR3 nucleotide sequence: TGTGCCAGCAGCCAAACGACTAGCAATGCCGGTAGCAATGAGCAGTTCTTC. Translation gives CASSQTTSNAGSNEQFF.

The genes are TRBV6-5 and TRBJ2-7, with TRBD2 as a possible D gene (5 bases). Germline loops: CDR1 MNHEY, CDR2 SVGAGI. CDR3 size: 16 residues. The V end was cut by 4 bases, the J end by 0 bases, with 16 bases between. CDR3 DNA: TGTGCCAGCAGTTTTACTAGTTTGGTAAACTCCTACGAGCAGTACTTC. It is translated as CASSFTSLVNSYEQYF.

V usage is TRBV6-1 and J usage is TRBJ2-1; D remains unclear. Germline CDR1 MNHNS, CDR2 SASEGT. Trimming took off 5 bases at V and 3 bases at J, with 8 bases between the two ends. This CDR3 region has 13 residues. CDR3 nucleotide sequence: TGTGCCAGCAGTTCCAGGAACTACAATGAGCAGTTCTTC. This translates into CASSSRNYNEQFF.

The V gene is TRBV9, the J gene TRBJ2-5; 8 bases match TRBD1. This CDR3 has 16 residues. Per germline, CDR1 SGDLS and CDR2 YYNGEE. J was trimmed by 4 bases and V by 4 bases; bases with no gene match: 12. The CDR3 reads CASSPTGADIGETQYF. CDR3 coding DNA: TGTGCCAGCAGCCCGACAGGGGCCGACATAGGAGAGACCCAGTACTTC.

Comment on this clone: This sample includes further DNA sequences coding for the same CDR3. The chain joins TRBV2 to TRBJ1-4, with D uncertain. With 4 bases removed from V and 11 bases from J, the gap between germline ends came to 5 bases. Germline V CDR1 and CDR2: SNHLY, FYNNEI. CDR3 length: 10 amino acids. Here the CDR3 reads CASSAEKLFF. In nucleotides, the CDR3 is TGTGCCAGCAGTGCGGAGAAACTGTTTTTT.

The chain is built from TRBV5-4 and TRBJ2-3; 10 bases line up with TRBD2. CDR1 is SGHNT, CDR2 YYREEE, per germline (reference sequence). V shed 0 bases and J 4 bases; nucleotides not matched to a gene: 2. The CDR3 totals 15 residues. The CDR3 DNA sequence: TGTGCCAGCAGCTTGGTCCTAGCGGGAGCAGATACGCAGTATTTT. This gives the protein CASSLVLAGADTQYF.

This rearrangement joins TRBV4-1 to TRBJ2-7; 12 bases map to TRBD2. The CDR3 consists of 17 residues. Germline CDR1 is MGHRA and CDR2 is YSYEKL. Trimming cost V 0 bases and J 4 bases; bases outside gene matches: 7. The CDR3, as DNA: TGCGCCAGCAGCCAAGAGCTGGGACTAGCGGGCGGGTACGAGCAGTACTTC. Its translation is CASSQELGLAGGYEQYF.

The V call is TRBV19, the J call TRBJ2-7, with 9 bases identical to TRBD1. V lost 7 bases, J lost 2 bases, and 6 bases stayed unmatched. Germline assignment: CDR1 LNHDA and CDR2 SQIVND (reference sequence). The CDR3 is made up of 14 amino acids. This CDR3 is CASTVGTGPYEQYF. The CDR3 DNA follows: TGTGCCAGTACGGTTGGGACAGGGCCCTACGAGCAGTACTTC.